The 26 T cell receptor beta chains listed next were all sequenced from one sample in a study of T cells in Graves' hyperthyroidism and ophthalmopathy. Researchers amplified the TCR beta CDR3 regions from RNA transcripts. When the TCR CDR3 underwent first-round RT-PCR, the HTBI primer set was used. MiXCR was run by TCRdb on the multiplex PCR reads, yielding one entry per CDR3 protein. The sample contains about 400,000 distinct CDR3 sequences, approximately 15% of which appear only once. The specimen was blood. The receptors derive from a woman aged 18-29 years with Graves' hyperthyroidism.

With regard to this clonotype: It may be a read error: a sequence one base away is much more abundant. This chain links TRBV5-1 with TRBJ2-3; 7 bases are shared with TRBD2. This CDR3 spans 15 amino acids. Germline V lookup: CDR1 SGHRS, CDR2 YFSETQ. V lost 3 bases and J lost 3; bases outside the gene matches: 7. The CDR3 sequence: CASSSGLDRTDTQYF. The DNA for the CDR3 is TGCGCCAGCAGCTCAGGACTAGACAGAACAGATACGCAGTATTTT.

The sample holds a few counts of this clonotype. Here the CDR3 reads CASSLGRTGPNYGYTF. DNA of the CDR3: TGTGCCAGCAGCTTAGGGAGGACCGGGCCTAACTATGGCTACACCTTC. The rearrangement uses TRBV7-9 and TRBJ1-2; the D is unclear. Trimming left V 1 base short and J 0 bases short, with 12 bases between. Germline V CDR1 and CDR2: SEHNR, FQNEAQ (reference sequence). CDR3 size: 16 residues. The full variable domain, in which reference TRBV7-9 and TRBJ1-2 provide the parts outside the CDR3, is DTGVSQNPRHKITKRGQNVTFRCDPISEHNRLYWYRQTLGQGPEFLTYFQNEAQLEKSRLLSDRFSAERPKGSFSTLEIQRTEQGDSAMYLCASSLGRTGPNYGYTFGSGTRLTVV.

This clonotype was observed a few times. This sequence joins TRBV28 and TRBJ2-7, with D possibly being TRBD1 (6 bases). Germline CDR1 and CDR2: MDHEN and SYDVKM. Trimming shortened V by 7 bases and J by 4 bases, and 14 bases separated the two germline ends. The CDR3 length is 13 residues. The CDR3 is CASISGTNYEQYF. DNA for the CDR3: TGTGCCAGCATTTCCGGGACAAATTACGAGCAGTACTTC.

This clonotype showed up many times. The rearrangement uses TRBV6-1 and TRBJ2-7; 7 positions agree with TRBD1. V shed 7 bases and J 2 bases; nucleotides not matched to a gene: 5. Germline lookup yields CDR1 MNHNS and CDR2 SASEGT. The CDR3 has 13 amino acids. The CDR3: CASTSQGAYEQYF. For the CDR3, the DNA is TGTGCCAGCACCTCCCAGGGGGCCTACGAGCAGTACTTC.

This clonotype occurred many times. The chain couples TRBV6-5 to TRBJ1-2; D is ambiguous. The V end lost 0 bases, the J end lost 4 bases, and 15 bases lay between the germline ends. Germline V gives CDR1 MNHEY, CDR2 SVGAGI. The CDR3 consists of 16 residues. CDR3 in amino acids: CASSYSGQAEPYGYTF. The CDR3 DNA reads TGTGCCAGCAGTTACTCTGGCCAGGCCGAACCCTATGGCTACACCTTC.

This clonotype showed up many times. CDR3 DNA: TGTGCCAGCAGTTTATGGCAGAATCCACAGGGGCCGATCCTTAACTATGGCTACACCTTC. This sequence encodes CASSLWQNPQGPILNYGYTF. This rearrangement joins TRBV28 to TRBJ1-2; 7 bases fit TRBD1. After removal of 0 bases from V and 1 base from J, the junction contained 17 bases not matched to a gene. This CDR3 is built from 20 residues. Germline V CDR1 and CDR2: MDHEN, SYDVKM.

In this sample, this clonotype turned up once. DNA for the CDR3: TGTGCCTGGACACGGGACAGGGAAGTCCCGACGCAGTATTTT. Translating gives CAWTRDREVPTQYF. The chain combines TRBV30 with TRBJ2-3, with 9 bases identical to TRBD1. The CDR3 loop spans 14 amino acids. The junction had 11 bases not matched to a gene; V was cut back by 4 bases and J by 9 bases. CDR1 is GTSNPN and CDR2 is SVGIG in the germline V gene (reference sequence).

This clonotype was seen a handful of times. This chain uses TRBV3-1 with TRBJ2-7; the D gene could be TRBD1 or TRBD2 (5 bases each). V was clipped by 4 bases and J by 4 bases, with 11 bases between them. This CDR3 comprises 13 residues. Per the germline V gene, CDR1 is LGHDT and CDR2 is YNNKEL (reference sequence). The CDR3 loop reads CASSLLGEYEQYF. The CDR3 DNA reads as TGTGCCAGCAGCCTCTTGGGGGAATACGAGCAGTACTTC.

In this sample, this clonotype turned up many times. V usage is TRBV5-6 and J usage is TRBJ1-5; the D gene is possibly TRBD1 (6 bases). V was pared by 1 base and J by 3 bases, with 17 bases between. The CDR3 contains 17 residues. Germline lookup yields CDR1 SGHDT and CDR2 YYEEEE. The CDR3 is CASSLRSQGWSNQPQHF. In nucleotides, the CDR3 is TGTGCCAGCAGCTTGAGGTCTCAGGGGTGGTCCAATCAGCCCCAGCATTTT.

This clonotype was observed a few times. The rearrangement uses TRBV5-8 and TRBJ2-1, with 11 bases that match TRBD2. The CDR3 sequence is 14 residues long. Germline V gives CDR1 SGHTS, CDR2 YDEGEE. Trimming at V came to 10 bases and at J to 2 bases, leaving 5 bases not matched to a gene. The DNA of the CDR3 is TGTGCCGGTAATAGCGGGAGGGCCTACAATGAGCAGTTCTTC. This gives the protein CAGNSGRAYNEQFF.

This clonotype was recorded many times. V and J are TRBV4-1 and TRBJ1-1; unclear D gene. V shed 4 bases and J shed 1 base, with 7 bases lying between them. CDR3 length: 13 residues. Germline lookup yields CDR1 MGHRA and CDR2 YSYEKL. This chain's CDR3 is CASSPSQNTEAFF. The CDR3 DNA is TGCGCCAGCAGCCCTTCACAGAACACTGAAGCTTTCTTT.

Turning to this clonotype: A single base separates this from a much larger clone, so it may be a read error. The chain carries TRBV20-1 and TRBJ1-2; D unclear. There are 12 residues in the CDR3. Germline V lookup: CDR1 DFQATT, CDR2 SNEGSKA (reference sequence). V lost 4 bases, J lost 10 bases, and 16 bases lay in between. The CDR3 DNA reads as TGCAGTGCTACCGCCACAGAGGCCGACTACACCTTC. Translating gives CSATATEADYTF.

This clonotype was seen ten or more times. The chain couples TRBV19 to TRBJ2-1; 10 positions agree with TRBD2. Germline CDR1 is LNHDA and CDR2 is SQIVND (reference sequence). CDR3 size: 17 residues. After removal of 2 bases from V and 8 bases from J, the junction contained 12 bases not matched to a gene. CDR3 in amino acids: CASSIHKREGSSYEQFF. CDR3 DNA sequence: TGTGCCAGTAGTATACACAAGCGGGAGGGCTCTTCATATGAGCAGTTCTTC.

This clonotype was picked up many times. V gene TRBV29-1 combines with J gene TRBJ2-3; D is unresolved. Per germline, CDR1 SQVTM and CDR2 ANQGSEA. V was clipped by 4 bases and J by 10 bases, with 18 bases between them. The CDR3 extends over 13 amino acids. The CDR3 loop reads CSVAGSVGMSQYF. In DNA form, the CDR3 reads TGCAGCGTTGCCGGCTCCGTGGGGATGTCGCAGTATTTT.

This clonotype was seen at least ten times. The chain employs TRBV11-2 and TRBJ1-4; 7 positions agree with TRBD1. Germline V gene data show CDR1 as SGHAT and CDR2 as FQNNGV. V dropped 5 bases and J dropped 5; count of bases not matched to a gene: 5. The CDR3 totals 14 residues. This CDR3 reads CASSLDRDNEKLFF. CDR3 sequence (DNA): TGTGCCAGCAGCCTCGACAGGGACAATGAAAAACTGTTTTTT.

This clonotype was detected ten times or more. The chain links TRBV29-1 to TRBJ1-1, with D hard to call. Trimming shortened V by 3 bases and J by 2 bases, and 7 bases separated the two germline ends. CDR3 length: 12 amino acids. The germline CDR1 and CDR2 sequences are SQVTM and ANQGSEA. The CDR3 nucleotides read TGCAGCGTTGAGGCTGCCAACACTGAAGCTTTCTTT. Protein sequence: CSVEAANTEAFF.

This clonotype was recorded at least ten times. This chain joins TRBV6-6 and TRBJ1-1; possible D gene TRBD1, 5 bases. V lost 2 bases and J 0 bases, leaving 16 bases between the germline ends. CDR3 length equals 17 residues. The germline V gene encodes CDR1 MNHNY and CDR2 SVGAGI (reference sequence). This CDR3 is CASSYRVGGTLNTEAFF. CDR3 nucleotides: TGTGCCAGCAGTTACCGCGTTGGGGGGACGTTGAACACTGAAGCTTTCTTT.

This clonotype has a count of ten or more. The genes are TRBV4-1 and TRBJ2-5; 9 nucleotides agree with TRBD1. Germline lookup yields CDR1 MGHRA and CDR2 YSYEKL. The CDR3 has 14 amino acids. Germline trimming cut 4 bases from V and 5 bases from J; bases unmatched to any gene: 5. The CDR3 sequence is CASSPGQGFETQYF. The CDR3 nucleotides are TGCGCCAGCAGCCCGGGACAGGGATTTGAGACCCAGTACTTC.

CDR3 coding DNA: TGTGCCATCAGTGAGGGAGATGCCTATAATTCACCCCTCCACTTT. Its translation is CAISEGDAYNSPLHF. The genes are TRBV10-3 and TRBJ1-6; D remains ambiguous. The germline gives CDR1 ENHRY, CDR2 SYGVKD. The CDR3 consists of 15 residues. Between the trimmed V and J ends, which lost 2 bases and 2 bases, there was a span of 7 bases.

This clonotype was observed at least ten times. The CDR3 is CAWRGTGIRYGYTF. CDR3 nucleotides: TGTGCCTGGAGAGGGACAGGGATAAGGTATGGCTACACCTTC. This chain uses TRBV30 with TRBJ1-2; 9 bases agree with TRBD1. The germline V gene has CDR1 GTSNPN and CDR2 SVGIG (reference sequence). CDR3 size: 14 residues. V lost 3 bases, J lost 5 bases, and 7 bases stayed unmatched.

This clonotype was counted only a few times. This chain joins TRBV9 and TRBJ2-2, with TRBD1 as a possible D gene (5 bases). Trimming shortened V by 0 bases and J by 7 bases, and 7 bases separated the two germline ends. The CDR3 sequence is 13 residues long. Per germline, CDR1 SGDLS and CDR2 YYNGEE. The CDR3 nucleotides read TGTGCCAGCAGCGTAGTAGGGGACGGGGAGCTGTTTTTT. It translates to CASSVVGDGELFF.

This clonotype was recorded at least ten times. The J gene is TRBJ1-4, the V gene TRBV7-9; D ambiguous. V shed 2 bases and J shed 2 bases, with 3 bases lying between them. The CDR3 totals 13 residues. The germline CDR1 and CDR2 sequences are SEHNR and FQNEAQ (reference sequence). The CDR3, as DNA: TGTGCCAGCAGCTTATTGACTAATGAAAAACTGTTTTTT. This encodes CASSLLTNEKLFF.

This clonotype was observed a handful of times. The rearrangement joins TRBV4-1 to TRBJ1-6; 10 bases line up with TRBD1. The CDR3 totals 15 residues. Trimming cost V 4 bases and J 8 bases; bases outside gene matches: 5. Germline V CDR1 and CDR2: MGHRA, YSYEKL. CDR3 bases: TGCGCCAGCAGCCGCGGACAGGGGGGAGATTCACCCCTCCACTTT. Amino acids: CASSRGQGGDSPLHF.

This clonotype was seen only a few times. This may be a read error, as it is one base from a much larger clone. This chain connects TRBV20-1 to TRBJ1-5; D is unresolved. V shed 2 bases and J shed 2 bases, with 19 bases lying between them. Germline V gene lookup returns CDR1 DFQATT and CDR2 SNEGSKA (reference sequence). The CDR3 spans 17 residues. This CDR3 is CSARNPGSRKGNQPQHF. DNA for the CDR3: TGCAGTGCTAGAAATCCGGGGTCCCGAAAGGGCAATCAGCCCCAGCATTTT.

The table lists this clonotype with many counts. This chain connects TRBV7-2 to TRBJ2-7; no definite D call. V dropped 4 bases and J dropped 1 base, with 11 bases sitting between them. The germline CDR1 and CDR2 sequences are SGHTA and FQGNSA. This CDR3 has 14 amino acids. DNA for the CDR3: TGTGCCAGCAGCTCGCAGTCCCAGTCCTACGAGCAGTACTTC. Translating gives CASSSQSQSYEQYF.

J is TRBJ1-5 and V is TRBV4-1; 7 bases line up with TRBD1. The junction had 11 bases not matched to a gene; V was cut back by 0 bases and J by 0 bases. The CDR3 is 19 residues long. Germline loops: CDR1 MGHRA, CDR2 YSYEKL. The CDR3 spells CASSQDERQGLLSNQPQHF. CDR3 sequence (DNA): TGCGCCAGCAGCCAAGATGAGCGACAGGGACTTCTTAGCAATCAGCCCCAGCATTTT.